Detailed here is one T cell receptor (beta chain). Its antigen is not known. The PCR was carried out with 60 Vbeta primers and 13 Jbeta primers. The protocol was immunoSEQ multiplex PCR, while the TCRdb copy is restricted to in-frame clones and leaves out a portion. The sample holds about 160,000 clones; about 80% are singletons and the top ten take about 4.8%. The ends lost 8 bases at V and 2 bases at J; junction bases unmatched: 7. Germline lookup yields CDR1 MGHRA and CDR2 YSYEKL. The length of the CDR3 is 16 residues. This entry comes from a study of cytomegalovirus exposure and HLA in healthy donors. General observations from the study: Among the most significant clusters, several appeared linked to common viral pathogens in a later analysis.

This receptor was identified in a man younger than 45 in good health and CMV-seronegative. The specimen sequenced was PBMCs. This chain links TRBV4-1 with TRBJ2-2, with 11 nucleotides matching TRBD2. The CDR3 here is CASGLTSGINTGELFF. In DNA, the CDR3 is TGCGCCAGCGGATTGACTAGCGGGATTAACACCGGGGAGCTGTTTTTT.